Listed here is a single TCR beta chain. Germline V gives CDR1 SGHAT, CDR2 FQDESV (reference sequence). Trimming removed 4 bases at V and 4 bases at J, with 10 bases between. The CDR3 has 14 amino acids. The record originates from a study of blood T cell repertoires in COVID-19. Study in general: Acute-phase and convalescent COVID-19 samples originated in the United States, Italy and Spain. Sample material is recorded as cDNA or gDNA derived from T cells, B-cell-depleted T cells, or PBMCs.

In the source study's methods: Estimation of nucleated cell counts relied on the amplification of reference gene primers. TCRdb's table, derived via immunoSEQ multiplex PCR, lists solely in-frame clones and lacks some. V, J and clone size were drawn from that table, and D and trimming were deduced from the DNA. The sample lists around 62,000 clones; around 89% were seen once. The rearrangement uses TRBV11-1 and TRBJ2-2; D unclear. This TCR came from a human donor in a cohort sampled during active COVID-19. The sample comprised peripheral blood. CDR3 DNA sequence: TGTGCCAGCAGCTCCACAGAGAGCACCGGGGAGCTGTTTTTT. Amino acids: CASSSTESTGELFF.